What follows are 13 T cell receptor beta chains derived from one specimen sequenced in a study of glioma-infiltrating T cells. The iRepertoire nested amplicon-rescue multiplex PCR amplified TCR alpha and beta CDR3s from RNA. TCRdb re-called the multiplex PCR reads through MiXCR, storing one row per CDR3 protein. The table has tens of thousands of distinct CDR3 sequences, 23% seen once. Sample: glioma tissue, nonneoplastic brain tissue, or PBMCs (not recorded which). Every receptor here comes from a human donor with low-grade glioma or glioblastoma, undergoing nonglioma brain surgery, or in good health (not recorded which).

This clonotype has just a few counts. This chain links TRBV12-3 or TRBV12-4 with TRBJ2-3; D gene uncertain. This CDR3 has 13 amino acids. Trimming removed 3 bases at V and 6 bases at J, with 10 bases between. The CDR3 DNA follows: TGTGCCAGCAGTTTCTCCGTGTGGGATACGCAGTATTTT. Translated, it gives CASSFSVWDTQYF.

This clonotype was recorded many times. CDR3 residues: CASSPGTGAREQYF. The DNA of the CDR3 is TGTGCCAGCAGTCCTGGGACAGGCGCCCGGGAGCAGTACTTC. This rearrangement joins TRBV2 to TRBJ2-7; TRBD1 agrees at 8 bases. This CDR3 is 14 amino acids long. Germline V gene sequence: CDR1 SNHLY, CDR2 FYNNEI. J gave up 7 bases and V 5 bases, and 10 bases lay outside the gene matches.

The chain employs TRBV5-6 and TRBJ1-1, with a weak D call TRBD1 (6 bases). This CDR3 has 14 amino acids. Trimming removed 4 bases at V and 0 bases at J, with 10 bases between. Germline V gives CDR1 SGHDT, CDR2 YYEEEE. The chain's CDR3 is CASSLRGMNTEAFF. The CDR3 nucleotides are TGTGCCAGCAGCCTGAGGGGGATGAACACTGAAGCTTTCTTT.

This clonotype was counted at least ten times. The chain has TRBV3-1 and TRBJ1-5; D is perhaps TRBD1 (5 bases). Trimming stripped 4 bases from V and 3 bases from J, with 13 bases between. There are 15 residues in the CDR3. Germline lookup yields CDR1 LGHDT and CDR2 YNNKEL (reference sequence). The chain's CDR3 is CASSRRQPLNQPQHF. The CDR3 bases are TGTGCCAGCAGCCGGAGACAGCCCCTCAATCAGCCCCAGCATTTT.

This clonotype was observed many times. The chain has TRBV20-1 and TRBJ2-3; 13 positions match TRBD2. Germline V gives CDR1 DFQATT, CDR2 SNEGSKA (reference sequence). The ends lost 0 bases at V and 6 bases at J; junction bases unmatched: 12. This CDR3 comprises 18 residues. The CDR3 region is CSARDSRLAGGPGDTQYF. The CDR3 bases are TGCAGTGCTAGAGATTCTAGACTAGCGGGGGGCCCAGGGGATACGCAGTATTTT.

The chain joins TRBV5-1 to TRBJ1-1; a weak D match, TRBD1 (5 bases). CDR1 and CDR2 (germline): SGHRS, YFSETQ. V lost 0 bases, J lost 1 base, and 10 bases lay in between. The CDR3 consists of 15 residues. The CDR3 DNA sequence: TGCGCCAGCAGCTTGGATGGGGACCCGAACACTGAAGCTTTCTTT. The encoded protein is CASSLDGDPNTEAFF.

This clonotype appeared once. The CDR3 ends on some other residue instead of the conserved phenylalanine or tryptophan, so this is likely a read error. It is unclear where the CDR3 begins or ends on the DNA, so no DNA is shown, and the CDR3 is as TCRdb lists it. The chain carries TRBV6-2 or TRBV6-3 and TRBJ2-5; the D call of TRBD1 is as the table states it, not checked on the DNA. With termini counted, the CDR3 has 14 amino acids. Looked up from germline, CDR1 is MNHEY and CDR2 is SVGEGT. CDR3 sequence reads: CASSFRGRWETLYS.

Ten or more counts support this clonotype. The chain couples TRBV18 to TRBJ2-3; 7 positions agree with TRBD2. The CDR3 runs to 14 residues. J gave up 0 bases and V 4 bases, and 1 base lay outside the gene matches. Looked up from germline, CDR1 is KGHSH and CDR2 is LQKENI. The CDR3, as DNA: TGTGCCAGCTCACTGCGGGAGAGCACAGATACGCAGTATTTT. Its translation: CASSLRESTDTQYF.

Note on this clonotype: Possible read error: a much larger clone is one base away. The V call is TRBV14, the J call TRBJ2-1; D is unclear. V was cut by 8 bases and J by 11 bases, with 13 bases left in between. CDR1 is SGHDN, CDR2 FVKESK, per germline. The CDR3 has 11 residues. The CDR3 reads CASGMVYKQFF. The DNA of the CDR3 is TGTGCCAGCGGGATGGTCTATAAGCAGTTCTTC. Looking up the rest from reference TRBV14 and TRBJ2-1 gives the full variable domain: EAGVTQFPSHSVIEKGQTVTLRCDPISGHDNLYWYRRVMGKEIKFLLHFVKESKQDESGMPNNRFLAERTGGTYSTLKVQPAELEDSGVYFCASGMVYKQFFGPGTRLTVL.

This clonotype was seen many times. The gene calls are TRBV12-3 or TRBV12-4 and TRBJ1-5, with TRBD1 as a possible D gene (5 bases). The CDR3 extends over 16 amino acids. The germline V and J ends were trimmed by 0 bases and 0 bases, with 9 bases remaining between them. CDR3 in amino acids: CASSLAQGYSNQPQHF. The CDR3 DNA sequence: TGTGCCAGCAGTTTAGCCCAGGGCTATAGCAATCAGCCCCAGCATTTT.

The rearrangement uses TRBV4-1 and TRBJ2-6, with D possibly TRBD1 on 5 matching bases. Germline V lookup: CDR1 MGHRA, CDR2 YSYEKL. Trimming took 1 base from V and 0 from J, leaving 13 bases between them. The CDR3 contains 18 residues. CDR3 sequence reads: CASSQVGGHRSGANVLTF. The DNA for the CDR3 is TGCGCCAGCAGCCAAGTAGGCGGACACCGCTCTGGGGCCAACGTCCTGACTTTC.

This clonotype showed up many times. The chain has TRBV24-1 and TRBJ1-3, with no clear D. CDR1 KGHDR and CDR2 SFDVKD come from the germline V gene. V gave up 9 bases and J gave up 0 bases, with 17 bases separating them. This CDR3 spans 16 amino acids. CDR3 bases: TGTGCCACCTACCACCCCGGACCGTCCTCTGGAAACACCATATATTTT. Amino acids: CATYHPGPSSGNTIYF.

In regard to this clonotype: At one of its ends the junction is not consistent with the germline gene, which may arise from a read error. In nucleotides, the CDR3 is TGTACCAGCGGGAAGGCAAGGGGCATTGAAGCTTTCTTT. This sequence encodes CTSGKARGIEAFF. V is TRBV2 and J is TRBJ1-1; maybe TRBD1 (5 bases). Per the germline V gene, CDR1 is SNHLY and CDR2 is FYNNEI. The CDR3 consists of 13 residues.